This T cell receptor beta chain was recorded in a study of neurological immune-mediated disorders. Stored at -80 C, 2 million PBMCs were the source of the unsorted libraries. This CDR3 comprises 12 residues. V lost 0 bases, J lost 7 bases, and 7 bases lay in between. In germline, CDR1 is SQVTM, CDR2 ANQGSEA. The cDNA came from 5'RACE with 10-nucleotide random UMIs. TCRdb fed the 5' RACE reads into MiXCR, producing one record per CDR3 protein. The sample lists about 120,000 distinct CDR3 sequences; 3.2% were seen once. This clonotype was found a few times. The sequencing sample was made of PBMCs. The clonotype was recovered from a woman in her 30s with multiple sclerosis. The rearrangement uses TRBV29-1 and TRBJ2-4; maybe TRBD1 (6 bases). The DNA of the CDR3 is TGCAGCGTTGAAGAGGGGGCGAACATTCAGTACTTC. Translating gives CSVEEGANIQYF.